These T cell receptor beta chains were read from a single sample in a study of CD8+CD57+ T cells in acquired aplastic anemia. TCRdb analysed the reads with MiXCR anew, one entry per CDR3 protein. The sample records hundreds of thousands of distinct CDR3 sequences, roughly 34% being singletons. The sequenced material came from sorted CD4+, CD8+, or CD8+CD57+ T cells (not recorded which) from PBMCs. All receptors derive from a human donor with aplastic anemia. Each CDR3 is given with its conserved first and last residue. Fields, in order: D gene, J gene, V gene, CDR3 length, clone size, CDR3 DNA, CDR3 protein. The D gene is left open where the match is weak. Not all rows give a size; the values are once, few, many and, for expanded clones, a class.

TRBD1 | TRBJ2-3 | TRBV25-1 | 16 | few | TGTGCCAGCAGTTTTATTCGGACAGGAACCACAGATACGCAGTATTTT | CASSFIRTGTTDTQYF
- | TRBJ2-3 | TRBV2 | 13 | many | TGTGCCAGCAGAAGCGAAAGCACAGATACGCAGTATTTT | CASRSESTDTQYF
- | TRBJ1-2 | TRBV6-1 | 13 | - | TGTGCCAGCAGTGACGGTGTCAACTATGGCTACACCTTC | CASSDGVNYGYTF
TRBD1 | TRBJ1-3 | TRBV2 | 17 | many | TGTGCCAGCAGTCGGACAGGGAAGGGGTTAACTGGAAACACCATATATTTT | CASSRTGKGLTGNTIYF
TRBD1 | TRBJ1-2 | TRBV25-1 | 15 | - | TGTGCCAGCAGCCCGAGACAGGGTAGCGACTATGGCTACACCTTC | CASSPRQGSDYGYTF
- | TRBJ1-5 | TRBV10-3 | 20 | many | TGTGCCATCAGTGATACCCGGGCCCAAACTAGCCAGAATAGCAATCAGCCCCAGCATTTT | CAISDTRAQTSQNSNQPQHF
- | TRBJ1-2 | TRBV6-5 | 15 | - | TGTGCCAGCAGTTTAGACCGGGACAACCTCTATGGCTACACCTTC | CASSLDRDNLYGYTF
- | TRBJ1-1 | TRBV20-1 | 13 | many | TGCAGTGCTAGAGAAGGGGGGAACACTGAAGCTTTCTTT | CSAREGGNTEAFF
TRBD1 | TRBJ2-7 | TRBV11-2 | 16 | few | TGTGCCAGCAGCTTCCGGTCGGGGACAGGGAGCCACGAGCAGTACTTC | CASSFRSGTGSHEQYF
TRBD1 | TRBJ1-1 | TRBV10-1 | 15 | - | TGCGCCAGCAGGGACGAGACAGGGAAAGGTGATGAAGCTTTCTTT | CASRDETGKGDEAFF
- | TRBJ1-6 | TRBV25-1 | 15 | - | TGTGCCAGCAGCCCCAGGGTAGCCTATAATTCACCCCTCCACTTT | CASSPRVAYNSPLHF
- | TRBJ1-6 | TRBV3-1 | 15 | few | TGTGCCAGCAGCCAAGATCCGGTCGGTAATTCACCCCTCCACTTT | CASSQDPVGNSPLHF
TRBD1 | TRBJ2-2 | TRBV9 | 16 | - | TGTGCCAGCAGGCTGATAGGGGGCAGTTTTACCGGGGAGCTGTTTTTT | CASRLIGGSFTGELFF
- | TRBJ1-1 | TRBV20-1 | 12 | - | TGCAGTGCAAGTACAGGGTCCACTGAAGCTTTCTTT | CSASTGSTEAFF
- | TRBJ1-1 | TRBV6-1 | 14 | - | TGTGCCAGCAGTGAATCTGTTTATAACACTGAAGCTTTCTTT | CASSESVYNTEAFF
TRBD2 | TRBJ2-3 | TRBV29-1 | 15 | - | TGCAGCGTGACGACTAGCGGGAGTTTGACAGATACGCAGTATTTT | CSVTTSGSLTDTQYF
- | TRBJ1-2 | TRBV27 | 15 | - | TGTGCCAGCAGTCCTGACTGGACAGCCTCCTATGGCTACACCTTC | CASSPDWTASYGYTF
- | TRBJ2-2 | TRBV19 | 14 | many | TGTGCCAGTAGTATAGGGGGAAACACCGGGGAGCTGTTTTTT | CASSIGGNTGELFF
TRBD1 | TRBJ1-6 | TRBV5-4 | 15 | few | TGTGCCAGCAGCAGGGACAGCGGGTCTGGTTCACCCCTCCACTTT | CASSRDSGSGSPLHF
- | TRBJ1-2 | TRBV29-1 | 10 | once | TGCAGCGTTGAAGGGCCTGGCTACACCTTC | CSVEGPGYTF
- | TRBJ1-5 | TRBV29-1 | 13 | few | TGCAGCGTCGTATGGGGTAGCAATCAGCCCCAGCATTTT | CSVVWGSNQPQHF
- | TRBJ1-5 | TRBV7-8 | 13 | few | TGTGCCAGCCTCGCCTGGGCTAGCAGCTACGAGCATTTT | CASLAWASSYEHF
TRBD2 | TRBJ2-3 | TRBV19 | 14 | few | TGTGCCAGTAGAACGGCGGGAGGTTCAGATACGCAGTATTTT | CASRTAGGSDTQYF
- | TRBJ1-2 | TRBV30 | 11 | many | TGTGCCTGGTCGGGACGGGAGGGCTACACCTTC | CAWSGREGYTF
TRBD1 | TRBJ2-1 | TRBV11-2 | 15 | - | TGTGCCAGCAGCTTCTCGGGACAGGATGAATTAGAGCAGTTCTTC | CASSFSGQDELEQFF
- | TRBJ1-2 | TRBV5-1 | 16 | - | TGCGCCAGCAGGAGGGAGGCGGTGACAGTTAACTATGGCTACACCTTC | CASRREAVTVNYGYTF
- | TRBJ2-5 | TRBV20-1 | 13 | - | TGCAGTGCTAGGATCGGGATTCAAGAGACCCAGTACTTC | CSARIGIQETQYF
- | TRBJ2-6 | TRBV7-2 | 17 | few | TGTGCCAGCAGCTTAGCGGAGGGGGCGCTTGGGGCCAACGTCCTGACTTTC | CASSLAEGALGANVLTF
TRBD1 | TRBJ2-4 | TRBV25-1 | 13 | few | TGTGCCAGCTCTCAGGCAGGGGGAAACATTCAGTACTTC | CASSQAGGNIQYF
TRBD1 | TRBJ1-1 | TRBV5-1 | 16 | - | TGCGCCAGCAGCCCACACCCGACAGGGATGAACACTGAAGCTTTCTTT | CASSPHPTGMNTEAFF
- | TRBJ2-3 | TRBV20-1 | 15 | - | TGCAGTGCTAGAGATCCGGGGACCAACACAGATACGCAGTATTTT | CSARDPGTNTDTQYF
- | TRBJ2-3 | TRBV20-1 | 13 | - | TGCAGTGCTAGAGAAGGGGGAGCAGATACGCAGTATTTT | CSAREGGADTQYF
- | TRBJ1-6 | TRBV6-1 | 14 | many | TGTGCCAGCAGCTCTTTCAGGGATACCTCACCCCTCCACTTT | CASSSFRDTSPLHF
- | TRBJ1-2 | TRBV11-1 | 15 | - | TGTGCCAGCAGCTTATTATCATCACAGGTTAATGGCTACACCTTC | CASSLLSSQVNGYTF
TRBD1 | TRBJ1-2 | TRBV2 | 13 | many | TGTGCCAGCAGCGTCGACAGGGGGAATGGCTACACCTTC | CASSVDRGNGYTF
TRBD1 | TRBJ2-7 | TRBV2 | 11 | once | TGTGCCAGCATCCAGGGGGCCGAGCAGTACTTC | CASIQGAEQYF
- | TRBJ2-5 | TRBV7-9 | 14 | - | TGTGCCAGCAGCTTAGGGGCAGGCTCGGGGGACCAGTACTTC | CASSLGAGSGDQYF
- | TRBJ2-3 | TRBV2 | 13 | - | TGTGCCATCAGGGAAAGGTTTACAGATACGCAGTATTTT | CAIRERFTDTQYF
- | TRBJ2-3 | TRBV4-3 | 14 | few | TGCGCCAGCAGCCAGAAGGGAATCACAGATACGCAGTATTTT | CASSQKGITDTQYF
TRBD2 | TRBJ2-7 | TRBV20-1 | 17 | few | TGCAGTGCTAGTAGTAGATTGACTAGCGGGTATTCCTACGAGCAGTACTTC | CSASSRLTSGYSYEQYF
- | TRBJ2-7 | TRBV20-1 | 14 | many | TGCAGTGCTAGAGTGGGCCAGGGGACCTACGAGCAGTACTTC | CSARVGQGTYEQYF
- | TRBJ1-3 | TRBV19 | 16 | - | TGTGCCAGTAGACCGCGGGGCCTAAAGAGTCGAAACACCATATATTTT | CASRPRGLKSRNTIYF